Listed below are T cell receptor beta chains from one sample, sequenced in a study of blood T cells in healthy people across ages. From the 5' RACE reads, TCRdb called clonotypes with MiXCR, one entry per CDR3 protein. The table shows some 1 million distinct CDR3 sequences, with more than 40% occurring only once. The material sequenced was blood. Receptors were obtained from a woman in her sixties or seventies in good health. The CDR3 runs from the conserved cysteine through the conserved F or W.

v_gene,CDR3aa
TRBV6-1,CASSEEDRGSATQYF
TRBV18,CARSPDSGYGYTF
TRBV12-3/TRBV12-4,CASSLDGLLESEQYF
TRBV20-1,CSARPPGQEFNSPLHF
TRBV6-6,CASSYGAGQYF
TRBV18,CASSPITTINYNERYF
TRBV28,CASSSLSGGGLNEQFF
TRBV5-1,CASSLGPIGAEQFF
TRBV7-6,CASSLGGGWCPYEQYF
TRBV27,CASSLGVEGYNEQFF
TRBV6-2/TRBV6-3,CASRSPGLAVRSSYEQYF
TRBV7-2,CASSVQQGAGETQYF
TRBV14,CASKDRGLAEQYF
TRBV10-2,CASSESGIREQFF
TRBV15,CATSRKGETDTQYF
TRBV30,CAWSKGTGNQPQHF
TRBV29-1,CSGPSGTEHTEAFF
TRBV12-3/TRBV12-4,CASSLGLETNEQFF
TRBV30,CAWSGQENYEQYF
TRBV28,CASSLKVEQFF
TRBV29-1,CSVRLGGDNTGELFF
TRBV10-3,CAISDKRNTDTQYF
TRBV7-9,CASSESRGRTSYNEQFF